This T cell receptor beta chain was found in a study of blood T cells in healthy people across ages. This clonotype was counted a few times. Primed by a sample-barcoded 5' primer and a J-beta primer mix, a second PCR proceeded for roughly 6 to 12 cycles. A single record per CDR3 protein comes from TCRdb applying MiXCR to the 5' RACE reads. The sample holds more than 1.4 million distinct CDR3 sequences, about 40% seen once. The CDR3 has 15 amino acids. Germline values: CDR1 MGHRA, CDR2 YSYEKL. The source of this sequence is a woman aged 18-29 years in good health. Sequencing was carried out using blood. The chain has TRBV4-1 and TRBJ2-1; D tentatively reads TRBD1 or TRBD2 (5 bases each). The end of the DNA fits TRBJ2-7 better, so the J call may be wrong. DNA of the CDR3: TGCGCCAGCAGCCCCTGGGACGGAGATTACAATGAGCAGTACTTC. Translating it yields CASSPWDGDYNEQYF.